This TCR beta chain was identified in a study of beta chain features in type 1 diabetes. Sequenced material consisted of expressed TCRB transcripts (all of the isolated RNA was reverse transcribed). Here immunoSEQ multiplex PCR was the method, and the copy in TCRdb shows in-frame clones only, minus some. The sample includes a few hundred thousand clones, around 21% of them seen just once. Whole-study findings and limits: A possible short-template PCR bias applies equally to patients and controls. Cells with high TCR expression could be over-represented by cDNA sequencing. When Type 1 diabetes patients were examined, their TCRB CDR3s proved moderately but significantly shorter in all four CD4+ subsets.

CDR3 size: 17 residues. V shed 4 bases and J 2 bases; nucleotides not matched to a gene: 9. The germline V gene encodes CDR1 SGDLS and CDR2 YYNGEE. Points on this clone: The antigen is not known.

This chain uses TRBV9 with TRBJ2-5; 12 nucleotides match TRBD1. The TCR was taken from a woman in her thirties or forties with type 1 diabetes. Sequenced material: naive CD4+ T cells from blood. CDR3 nucleotides: TGTGCCAGCAGCACCGGGACAGGGGGCGGTAGTCAAGAGACCCAGTACTTC. Translating gives CASSTGTGGGSQETQYF.